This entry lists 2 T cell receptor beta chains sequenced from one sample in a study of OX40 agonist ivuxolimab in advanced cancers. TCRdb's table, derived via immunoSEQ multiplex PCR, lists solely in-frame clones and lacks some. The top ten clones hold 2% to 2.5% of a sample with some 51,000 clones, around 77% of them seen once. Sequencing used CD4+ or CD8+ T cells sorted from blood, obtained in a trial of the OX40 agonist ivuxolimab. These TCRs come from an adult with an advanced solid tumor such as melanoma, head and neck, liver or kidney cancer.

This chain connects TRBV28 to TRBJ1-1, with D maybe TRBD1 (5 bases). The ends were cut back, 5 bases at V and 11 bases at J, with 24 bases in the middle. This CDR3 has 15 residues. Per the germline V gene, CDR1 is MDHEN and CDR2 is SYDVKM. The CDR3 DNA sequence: TGTGCCAGCAGTCCACCATCGGGGGGTTGGAGTTGGGCTTTCTTT. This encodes CASSPPSGGWSWAFF.

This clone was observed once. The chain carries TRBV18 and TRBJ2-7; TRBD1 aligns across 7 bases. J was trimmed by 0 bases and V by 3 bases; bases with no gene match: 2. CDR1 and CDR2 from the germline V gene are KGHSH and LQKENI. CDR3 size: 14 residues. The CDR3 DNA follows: TGTGCCAGCTCACCTCGGGACAGCTCCTACGAGCAGTACTTC. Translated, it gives CASSPRDSSYEQYF.